Listed here are 29 T cell receptor beta chains from one sample, sequenced in a study of blood T cell repertoires in COVID-19. The data were produced by immunoSEQ multiplex PCR, yet TCRdb's version contains in-frame clones alone and is incomplete. The repertoire holds tens of thousands of clones, with roughly 90% as singletons. Sequencing was performed on peripheral blood. The receptors here all came from a man aged 50-59 years with acute or convalescent COVID-19.

V gene TRBV6-1 combines with J gene TRBJ1-3; no firm D call. Trimming took 3 bases from V and 0 from J, leaving 9 bases between them. Germline V CDR1 and CDR2: MNHNS, SASEGT. This CDR3 is 15 amino acids long. This CDR3 is CASSEHRTSGNTIYF. The CDR3 DNA reads TGTGCCAGCAGTGAGCATAGAACCTCTGGAAACACCATATATTTT.

In nucleotides, the CDR3 is TGCGCCAGCGGTGCCGGGACTCAATTTTCCTACGAGCAGTACTTC. Translation: CASGAGTQFSYEQYF. V gene TRBV5-1 combines with J gene TRBJ2-7; a weak D match, TRBD2 (6 bases). The germline CDR1 and CDR2 sequences are SGHRS and YFSETQ. This CDR3 comprises 15 residues. Trimming pared 7 bases from V and 1 base from J, leaving 18 bases between.

CDR3 nucleotides: TGTGCCAGCAGCTTGGAGCGGCTAGCGGGCAACGACATTCAGTACTTC. Amino acid sequence: CASSLERLAGNDIQYF. The V gene is TRBV5-6, the J gene TRBJ2-4, with 8 nucleotides matching TRBD2. V shed 0 bases, J shed 8 bases, and the junction held 10 bases outside the gene matches. This CDR3 has 16 amino acids. CDR1 SGHDT and CDR2 YYEEEE come from the germline V gene.

This clone has only one observation. This rearrangement joins TRBV7-8 to TRBJ2-5; D unclear. This CDR3 comprises 16 residues. V lost 2 bases and J lost 2, with 15 bases in between. Germline loops: CDR1 SGHVS, CDR2 FQNEAQ. CDR3 DNA: TGTGCCAGCAGCTTATTCCCCAGGTCTGGTCAAGAGACCCAGTACTTC. Amino acids: CASSLFPRSGQETQYF.

The rearrangement joins TRBV5-6 to TRBJ2-7; 7 bases agree with TRBD2. CDR3 length equals 14 residues. The V segment lost 1 base and the J segment 4 bases; nucleotides outside the gene matches: 5. Germline loops: CDR1 SGHDT, CDR2 YYEEEE. CDR3 region: CASSLSGGLYEQYF. The CDR3 DNA reads as TGTGCCAGCAGCTTGTCGGGAGGTCTTTACGAGCAGTACTTC. The variable domain in full, completed from reference TRBV5-6 and TRBJ2-7, reads DAGVTQSPTHLIKTRGQQVTLRCSPKSGHDTVSWYQQALGQGPQFIFQYYEEEERQRGNFPDRFSGHQFPNYSSELNVNALLLGDSALYLCASSLSGGLYEQYFGPGTRLTVT.

The V and J genes are TRBV6-6 and TRBJ1-5, with 9 bases identical to TRBD1. This CDR3 is 15 amino acids long. J lost 7 bases, V lost 4 bases, and 8 bases had no gene match. Germline CDR1 is MNHNY and CDR2 is SVGAGI (reference sequence). CDR3 residues: CASSSDRGVGQPQHF. In DNA form, the CDR3 reads TGTGCCAGCAGTTCGGACAGGGGTGTAGGGCAGCCCCAGCATTTT.

This clone was counted only a few times. The V gene is TRBV5-1, the J gene TRBJ2-1; D is perhaps TRBD1 (6 bases). Germline V CDR1 and CDR2: SGHRS, YFSETQ. The CDR3 runs to 15 residues. The V end was cut by 0 bases, the J end by 0 bases, with 7 bases between. The CDR3 spells CASSLGTASYNEQFF. CDR3 bases: TGCGCCAGCAGCTTGGGGACAGCCTCCTACAATGAGCAGTTCTTC.

This clone has a single count. The chain has TRBV19 and TRBJ2-1; 12 bases are a match to TRBD2. CDR1 LNHDA and CDR2 SQIVND come from the germline V gene (reference sequence). The junction had 8 bases not matched to a gene; V was cut back by 7 bases and J by 4 bases. This CDR3 contains 16 residues. The CDR3 loop is CASTLTSGSIYNEQFF. The DNA for the CDR3 is TGTGCCAGTACCTTGACTAGCGGGAGTATTTACAATGAGCAGTTCTTC.

V gene TRBV5-4 combines with J gene TRBJ1-2; perhaps TRBD1 as D (5 bases). The CDR3 has 14 amino acids. CDR1 and CDR2 (germline): SGHNT, YYREEE (reference sequence). V dropped 0 bases and J dropped 1 base, with 7 bases sitting between them. CDR3 region: CASSLVGGNYGYTF. The CDR3 DNA follows: TGTGCCAGCAGCTTGGTGGGGGGTAACTATGGCTACACCTTC.

In nucleotides, the CDR3 is TGTGCCAGCAGCCAAGATTCGGTACTCGGTACAGATACGCAGTATTTT. Its protein is CASSQDSVLGTDTQYF. The chain uses TRBV3-1 (or the pseudogene TRBV3-2) and TRBJ2-3; D remains unclear. CDR1 and CDR2 (germline): LGHDT, YNNKEL (reference sequence). This CDR3 has 16 residues. V was trimmed by 0 bases and J by 3 bases, leaving 13 bases between them.

This clone has just one count. The rearrangement links TRBV10-3 to TRBJ2-2, with 7 bases matching TRBD2. J was trimmed by 5 bases and V by 6 bases; bases with no gene match: 6. The germline V gene has CDR1 ENHRY and CDR2 SYGVKD. CDR3 length: 14 residues. The CDR3 DNA sequence: TGTGCCATCAGGGTGCGGGAGTGGACCGGGGAGCTGTTTTTT. This translates into CAIRVREWTGELFF.

The chain recombines TRBV11-2 with TRBJ1-1; no definite D call. V dropped 1 base and J dropped 7 bases, with 7 bases sitting between them. Per the germline V gene, CDR1 is SGHAT and CDR2 is FQNNGV. The length of the CDR3 is 12 residues. CDR3 sequence: CASSLAGGEAFF. The CDR3 DNA sequence: TGTGCCAGCAGCTTAGCTGGCGGTGAAGCTTTCTTT.

CDR3: CASSKITGTGGKDTQYF. The CDR3 DNA reads TGTGCCAGCAGTAAAATCACCGGGACAGGGGGGAAAGATACGCAGTATTTT. The chain employs TRBV27 and TRBJ2-3; TRBD1 matches 11 bases. Germline trimming cut 5 bases from V and 5 bases from J; bases unmatched to any gene: 12. This CDR3 region has 17 residues. Germline V gene data show CDR1 as MNHEY and CDR2 as SMNVEV (reference sequence).

J is TRBJ2-4 and V is TRBV6-5; 8 bases map to TRBD1. V lost 5 bases, J lost 10 bases, and 10 bases stayed unmatched. This CDR3 region has 14 residues. Germline V lookup: CDR1 MNHEY, CDR2 SVGAGI. The chain's CDR3 is CASSRRTGQGIQYF. The CDR3 DNA is TGTGCCAGCAGTCGAAGGACAGGGCAAGGGATTCAGTACTTC.

The J gene is TRBJ2-3, the V gene TRBV11-3; D ambiguous. Per the germline V gene, CDR1 is SGHNT and CDR2 is YENEEA. CDR3 length: 15 residues. V was clipped by 1 base and J by 0 bases, with 8 bases between them. For the CDR3, the DNA is TGTGCCAGCAGCTTAGGCGCGGCTAGCACAGATACGCAGTATTTT. Translated, it gives CASSLGAASTDTQYF.

This clone appeared a few times. The rearrangement links TRBV19 to TRBJ1-2; the D gene is possibly TRBD1 (5 bases). In germline, CDR1 is LNHDA, CDR2 SQIVND (reference sequence). This CDR3 spans 14 amino acids. The V end lost 6 bases, the J end lost 8 bases, and 19 bases lay between the germline ends. The CDR3 region has the DNA TGTGCCAGTAGGACCTCGGGACTACTAGGGGGCTACACCTTC. It yields the protein CASRTSGLLGGYTF. The complete variable domain, with remaining parts taken from reference TRBV19 and TRBJ1-2, reads DGGITQSPKYLFRKEGQNVTLSCEQNLNHDAMYWYRQDPGQGLRLIYYSQIVNDFQKGDIAEGYSVSREKKESFPLTVTSAQKNPTAFYLCASRTSGLLGGYTFGSGTRLTVV.

J is TRBJ2-7 and V is TRBV18; tentatively, D is TRBD1 (5 bases). This CDR3 region has 13 residues. V was trimmed by 3 bases and J by 8 bases, leaving 14 bases between them. Germline V gene sequence: CDR1 KGHSH, CDR2 LQKENI. The CDR3 coding sequence is TGTGCCAGCTCACCGGGTCTACAGGAAAAGCAGTACTTC. It translates to CASSPGLQEKQYF.

This chain links TRBV28 with TRBJ1-2, with 7 bases lining up with TRBD1. The CDR3 has 13 residues. The V segment lost 5 bases and the J segment 7 bases; nucleotides outside the gene matches: 7. The germline gives CDR1 MDHEN, CDR2 SYDVKM. The CDR3, as DNA: TGTGCCAGCAGTCACACAGGGGAAACTGGCTACACCTTC. Protein product: CASSHTGETGYTF.

The gene calls are TRBV24-1 and TRBJ2-3, with D maybe TRBD1 (6 bases). The V end was cut by 3 bases, the J end by 1 base, with 10 bases between. CDR3 length: 15 amino acids. Germline V lookup: CDR1 KGHDR, CDR2 SFDVKD. CDR3 DNA: TGTGCCACCAGTGATCGGGCAGGGGGCACAGATACGCAGTATTTT. This codes for CATSDRAGGTDTQYF.

The chain combines TRBV7-2 with TRBJ2-7, with 13 bases fitting TRBD2. From germline, CDR1 is SGHTA and CDR2 FQGNSA. V gave up 4 bases and J gave up 5 bases; unmatched junction bases: 8. The CDR3 has 16 amino acids. The CDR3 here is CASSSGTSGIWNEQYF. CDR3 coding DNA: TGTGCCAGCAGCTCAGGGACTAGCGGGATCTGGAACGAGCAGTACTTC.

V is TRBV15 and J is TRBJ1-5, with D unclear. From germline, CDR1 is LNHNV and CDR2 YYDKDF (reference sequence). V was clipped by 4 bases and J by 9 bases, with 10 bases between them. CDR3 length equals 12 residues. The CDR3 DNA reads as TGTGCCACCAGCATCGAGGGTTGGCCCCAGCATTTT. Translation gives CATSIEGWPQHF. The variable domain in full, completed from reference TRBV15 and TRBJ1-5, reads DAMVIQNPRYQVTQFGKPVTLSCSQTLNHNVMYWYQQKSSQAPKLLFHYYDKDFNNEADTPDNFQSRRPNTSFCFLDIRSPGLGDTAMYLCATSIEGWPQHFGDGTRLSIL.

The chain carries TRBV27 and TRBJ1-2; 7 bases are a match to TRBD1. Germline V gene data show CDR1 as MNHEY and CDR2 as SMNVEV (reference sequence). The CDR3 runs 16 residues. J lost 2 bases, V lost 4 bases, and 10 bases had no gene match. The CDR3 is CASSSLTGVLNYGYTF. The CDR3 DNA reads TGTGCCAGCAGTTCCCTCACAGGGGTGCTAAACTATGGCTACACCTTC.

CDR3 sequence (DNA): TGTGCCAGCGATACGGGACAGGGTTACACTGAAGCTTTCTTT. Its translation: CASDTGQGYTEAFF. The chain carries TRBV3-1 (or the pseudogene TRBV3-2) and TRBJ1-1; 9 bases are shared with TRBD1. The CDR3 length is 14 residues. Germline CDR1 and CDR2: LGHDT and YNNKEL (reference sequence). J lost 3 bases, V lost 8 bases, and 7 bases had no gene match.

The chain links TRBV6-2 or TRBV6-3 to TRBJ1-5, with D hard to call. Trimming stripped 2 bases from V and 2 bases from J, with 13 bases between. The CDR3 is 16 amino acids. Per the germline V gene, CDR1 is MNHEY and CDR2 is SVGEGT. CDR3 bases: TGTGCCAGCAGTTACCTTCGGGGTGTGGGCAATCAGCCCCAGCATTTT. This gives the protein CASSYLRGVGNQPQHF.

This clone was seen a single time. The chain recombines TRBV2 with TRBJ2-7, with 10 bases lining up with TRBD1. V shed 3 bases, J shed 7 bases, and the junction held 6 bases outside the gene matches. There are 14 residues in the CDR3. Germline V gives CDR1 SNHLY, CDR2 FYNNEI. For the CDR3, the DNA is TGTGCCAGCAGTGACGACAGGGGGCGAAAGGAGCAGTACTTC. It encodes CASSDDRGRKEQYF.

DNA for the CDR3: TGTGCCACGAGAGGACAGGGTAACACTGAAGCTTTCTTT. Amino acid sequence: CATRGQGNTEAFF. J is TRBJ1-1 and V is TRBV7-9, with TRBD1 matching 8 bases. CDR1 is SEHNR and CDR2 is FQNEAQ in the germline V gene (reference sequence). V gave up 10 bases and J gave up 2 bases; unmatched junction bases: 6. The CDR3 is made up of 13 amino acids.

This clone came up once. Other DNA sequences of this sample code for an identical CDR3. V gene TRBV6-5 combines with J gene TRBJ2-1; 10 bases map to TRBD2. Germline V gives CDR1 MNHEY, CDR2 SVGAGI. The V and J ends lost 5 bases and 4 bases, in that order; junction bases with no gene match: 5. The CDR3 extends over 15 amino acids. The CDR3 region is CASSPSGSGYNEQFF. Here the CDR3 DNA reads TGTGCCAGCAGTCCTAGCGGGAGTGGTTACAATGAGCAGTTCTTC.

This clone has only a few counts. The genes are TRBV30 and TRBJ1-5; D not certain. Per the germline V gene, CDR1 is GTSNPN and CDR2 is SVGIG (reference sequence). Trimming took off 3 bases at V and 0 bases at J, with 21 bases between the two ends. The CDR3 has 18 amino acids. The CDR3 sequence: CAWSPRERTGYSNQPQHF. CDR3 DNA sequence: TGTGCCTGGAGCCCCCGGGAGAGAACGGGGTATAGCAATCAGCCCCAGCATTTT.

The V gene is TRBV25-1, the J gene TRBJ2-1; 7 bases map to TRBD1. The CDR3 covers 15 residues. Germline CDR1 MGHDK, CDR2 SYGVNS. V lost 7 bases to trimming and J lost 3 bases; unmatched junction nucleotides: 9. In DNA form, the CDR3 reads TGTGCCAGCACCGAATGGGGACAGAGCTACAATGAGCAGTTCTTC. Translated, it gives CASTEWGQSYNEQFF.